This T cell receptor (beta chain) was documented in a study of Graves' ophthalmopathy and Graves' hyperthyroidism. Trimming left V 6 bases short and J 6 bases short, with 8 bases between. CDR1 and CDR2 from the germline V gene are MNHEY and SVGEGT. CDR3 length: 12 residues. Excluded: other autoimmune disease, uncontrolled infection, pregnancy or lactation. Worth noting for this clonotype: The antigen remains unidentified.

The study, taken as a whole, reports: Ophthalmopathy cases were distinguished from stable hyperthyroidism by a 13-signature model, reaching 85% to 90% sensitivity and approximately 83% specificity. For predicting ophthalmopathy progression, the model had roughly 70% sensitivity and roughly 76% specificity.

The authors amplified TCR beta CDR3 regions from RNA transcripts. The workflow started with a first-round RT-PCR run with HTBI primers and then moved on to a second-round multiplex PCR. Via MiXCR, TCRdb re-called the multiplex PCR reads, giving one row per CDR3 protein. This table has approximately 500,000 distinct CDR3 sequences, approximately 15% appearing once. V is TRBV6-2 or TRBV6-3 and J is TRBJ2-2; D remains ambiguous. Sequencing was performed on blood. The sequence came from a woman in her 30s with Graves' ophthalmopathy. CDR3 nucleotides: TGTGCCAGCAGCACCAACGCCGGGGAGCTGTTTTTT. This encodes CASSTNAGELFF.